This T cell receptor beta chain came from a study of blood T cell repertoires in COVID-19. The data were produced by immunoSEQ multiplex PCR, yet TCRdb's version contains in-frame clones alone and is incomplete. The sample contains approximately 500,000 clones, about 89% of which appear only once. CDR1 and CDR2 from the germline V gene are MNHEY and SVGAGI. The CDR3 totals 14 residues. The V and J ends lost 3 bases and 4 bases respectively, with 12 bases between them. The chain joins TRBV6-5 to TRBJ1-1, with D uncertain. This TCR derives from a woman in her 50s with COVID-19, enrolled during active disease. The specimen was peripheral blood. This chain's CDR3 is CASSYRKEGTEAFF. The DNA for the CDR3 is TGTGCCAGCAGTTATCGGAAGGAGGGCACTGAAGCTTTCTTT.